This TCR beta chain was obtained from a study of blood T cells in healthy people across ages. As for the study in general: For every two T cells, template switching captured about one barcoded beta molecule.

The CDR3 contains 15 residues. The V end lost 0 bases, the J end lost 0 bases, and 9 bases lay between the germline ends. Per the germline V gene, CDR1 is SGHDT and CDR2 is YYEEEE. Next came a second PCR, run for about 6 to 12 cycles, which used a sample-barcoded 5' primer along with a J-beta primer mix. TCRdb reanalysed the 5' RACE reads using MiXCR and keeps one entry per CDR3 protein. The data show roughly 2 million distinct CDR3 sequences, around half seen once. As regards this clonotype: As yet, its antigen is unknown.

Study results and caveats: Unknown donor CMV status possibly confounded expanded clonotype changes. Compared with aged donors, long-lived donors showed fewer expanded clones, suggesting selection.

This sequence joins TRBV5-6 and TRBJ1-1, with D uncertain. Input material: blood. The sequence came from a woman between 40 and 50 years old in good health. This CDR3 reads CASSLVTPMNTEAFF. The CDR3 DNA follows: TGTGCCAGCAGCTTGGTAACACCTATGAACACTGAAGCTTTCTTT.